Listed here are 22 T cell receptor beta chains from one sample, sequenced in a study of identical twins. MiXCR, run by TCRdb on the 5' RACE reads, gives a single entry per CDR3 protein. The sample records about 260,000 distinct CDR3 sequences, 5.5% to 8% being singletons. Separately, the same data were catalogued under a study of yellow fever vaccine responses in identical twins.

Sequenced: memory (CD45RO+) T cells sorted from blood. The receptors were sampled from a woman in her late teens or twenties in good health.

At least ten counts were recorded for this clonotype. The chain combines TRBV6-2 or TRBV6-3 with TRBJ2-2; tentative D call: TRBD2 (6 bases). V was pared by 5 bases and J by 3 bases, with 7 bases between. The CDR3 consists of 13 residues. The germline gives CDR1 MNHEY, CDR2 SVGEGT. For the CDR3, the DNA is TGTGCCAGCAGTCAGCGGGACACCGGGGAGCTGTTTTTT. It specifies CASSQRDTGELFF.

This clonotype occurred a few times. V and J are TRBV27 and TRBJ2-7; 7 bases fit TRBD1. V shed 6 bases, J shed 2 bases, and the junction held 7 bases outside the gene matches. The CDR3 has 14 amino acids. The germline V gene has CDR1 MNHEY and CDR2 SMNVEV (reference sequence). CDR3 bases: TGTGCCAGCAGGACGACGACAGGGACCTACGAGCAGTACTTC. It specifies CASRTTTGTYEQYF.

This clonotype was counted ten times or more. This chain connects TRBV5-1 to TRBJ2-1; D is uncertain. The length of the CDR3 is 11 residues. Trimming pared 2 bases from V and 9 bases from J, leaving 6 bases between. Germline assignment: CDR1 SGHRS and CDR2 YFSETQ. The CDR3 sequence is CASSLGSEQFF. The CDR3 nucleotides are TGCGCCAGCAGCTTAGGATCTGAGCAGTTCTTC.

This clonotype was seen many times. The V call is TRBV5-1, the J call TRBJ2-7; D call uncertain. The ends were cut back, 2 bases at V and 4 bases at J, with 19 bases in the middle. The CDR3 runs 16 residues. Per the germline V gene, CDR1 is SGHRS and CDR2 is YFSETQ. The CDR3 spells CASSFSLYGPVYEQYV. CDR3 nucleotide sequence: TGCGCCAGCAGCTTTTCCCTTTATGGGCCGGTTTACGAGCAGTACGTC.

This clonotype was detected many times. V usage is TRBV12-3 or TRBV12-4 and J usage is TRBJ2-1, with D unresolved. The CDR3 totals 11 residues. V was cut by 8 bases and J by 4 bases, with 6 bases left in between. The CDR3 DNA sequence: TGTGCCAGCGCCGGATACAATGAGCAGTTCTTC. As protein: CASAGYNEQFF.

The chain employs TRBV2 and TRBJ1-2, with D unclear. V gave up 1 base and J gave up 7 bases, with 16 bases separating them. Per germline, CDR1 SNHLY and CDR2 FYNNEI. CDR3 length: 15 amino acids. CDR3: CASSEEGRTGGGYTF. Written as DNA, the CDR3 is TGTGCCAGCAGTGAAGAGGGTCGCACGGGCGGTGGCTACACCTTC.

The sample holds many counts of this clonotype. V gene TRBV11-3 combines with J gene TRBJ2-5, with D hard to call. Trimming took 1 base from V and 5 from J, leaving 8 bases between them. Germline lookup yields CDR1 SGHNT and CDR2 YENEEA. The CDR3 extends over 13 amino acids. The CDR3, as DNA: TGTGCCAGCAGCTTAGGGTCTGGGGAGACCCAGTACTTC. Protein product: CASSLGSGETQYF.

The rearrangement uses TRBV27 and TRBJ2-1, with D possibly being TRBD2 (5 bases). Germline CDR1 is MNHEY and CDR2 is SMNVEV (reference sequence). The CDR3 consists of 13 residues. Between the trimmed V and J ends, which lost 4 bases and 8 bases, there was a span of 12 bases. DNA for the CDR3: TGTGCCAGCAGTTCCTTGCGGGCGTATGAGCAGTTCTTC. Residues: CASSSLRAYEQFF.

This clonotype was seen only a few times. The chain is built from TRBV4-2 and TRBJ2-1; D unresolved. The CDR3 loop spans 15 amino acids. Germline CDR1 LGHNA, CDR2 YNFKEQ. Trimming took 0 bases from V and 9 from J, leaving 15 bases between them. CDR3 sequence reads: CASSQDPTPVIEQFF. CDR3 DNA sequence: TGTGCCAGCAGCCAAGACCCCACTCCAGTAATTGAGCAGTTCTTC.

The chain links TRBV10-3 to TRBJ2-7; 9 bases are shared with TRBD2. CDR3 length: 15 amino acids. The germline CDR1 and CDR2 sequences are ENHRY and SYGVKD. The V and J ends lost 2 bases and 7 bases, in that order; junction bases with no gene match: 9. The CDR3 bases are TGTGCCATCAGTGAGGTCGGTAGCGGGAGAGGGGAGCAGTACTTC. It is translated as CAISEVGSGRGEQYF.

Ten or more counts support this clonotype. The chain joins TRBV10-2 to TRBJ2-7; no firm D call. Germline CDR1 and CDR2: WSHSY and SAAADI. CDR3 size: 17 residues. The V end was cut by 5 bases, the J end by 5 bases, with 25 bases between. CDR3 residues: CASSNSSDLTTLHEQYV. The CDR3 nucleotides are TGCGCCAGCAGTAACTCCAGCGACTTAACTACCCTTCACGAGCAGTACGTC.

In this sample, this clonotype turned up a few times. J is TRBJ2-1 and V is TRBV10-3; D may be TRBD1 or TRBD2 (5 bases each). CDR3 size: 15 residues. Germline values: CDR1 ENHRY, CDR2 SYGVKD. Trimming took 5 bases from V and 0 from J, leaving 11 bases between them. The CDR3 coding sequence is TGTGCCATCAGTCGGGACGCTAGCTCCTACAATGAGCAGTTCTTC. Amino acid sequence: CAISRDASSYNEQFF.

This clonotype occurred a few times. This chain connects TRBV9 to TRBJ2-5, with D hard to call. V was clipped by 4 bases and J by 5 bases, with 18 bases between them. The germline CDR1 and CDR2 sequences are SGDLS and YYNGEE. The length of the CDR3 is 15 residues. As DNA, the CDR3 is TGTGCCAGCAGCCCAATCCCAGAGGTGGGGGAGACCCAGTACTTC. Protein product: CASSPIPEVGETQYF.

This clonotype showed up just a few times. The DNA for the CDR3 is TGTGCCAGCTCACCACCCGGGGTGTTTGTGCGTACTGAAGCTTTCTTT. Protein product: CASSPPGVFVRTEAFF. The V call is TRBV18, the J call TRBJ1-1, with D unresolved. CDR3 length equals 16 residues. Germline lookup yields CDR1 KGHSH and CDR2 LQKENI. V was trimmed by 0 bases and J by 5 bases, leaving 16 bases between them.

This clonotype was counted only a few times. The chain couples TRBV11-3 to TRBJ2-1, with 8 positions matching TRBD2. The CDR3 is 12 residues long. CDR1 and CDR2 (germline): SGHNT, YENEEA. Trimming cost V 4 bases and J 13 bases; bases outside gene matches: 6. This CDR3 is CASSSYSGTQFF. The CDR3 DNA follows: TGTGCCAGCAGCTCGTATAGCGGGACCCAGTTCTTC.

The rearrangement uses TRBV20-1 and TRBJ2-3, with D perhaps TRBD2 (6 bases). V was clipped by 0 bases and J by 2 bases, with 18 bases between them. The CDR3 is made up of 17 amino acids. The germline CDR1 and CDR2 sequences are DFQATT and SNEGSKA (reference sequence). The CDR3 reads CSARDPGGPSPTDTQYF. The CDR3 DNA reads TGCAGTGCTAGAGACCCCGGGGGACCTTCTCCCACAGATACGCAGTATTTT.

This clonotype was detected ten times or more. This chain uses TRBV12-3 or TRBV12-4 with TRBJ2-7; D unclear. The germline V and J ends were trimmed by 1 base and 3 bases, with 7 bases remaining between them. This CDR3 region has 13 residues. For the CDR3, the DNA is TGTGCCAGCAGTTTAGGCGGCGGCTACGAGCAGTACGTC. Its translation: CASSLGGGYEQYV.

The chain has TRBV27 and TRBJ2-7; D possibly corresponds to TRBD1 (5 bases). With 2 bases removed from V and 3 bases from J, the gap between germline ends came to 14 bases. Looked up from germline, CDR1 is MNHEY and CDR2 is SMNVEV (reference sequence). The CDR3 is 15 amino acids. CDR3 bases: TGTGCCAGCAGTTTAGGGCCAAAAGGGGACTACGAGCAGTACTTC. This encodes CASSLGPKGDYEQYF.

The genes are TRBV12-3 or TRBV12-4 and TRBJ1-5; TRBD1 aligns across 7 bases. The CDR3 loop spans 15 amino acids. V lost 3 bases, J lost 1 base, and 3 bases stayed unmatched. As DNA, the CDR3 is TGTGCCAGCAGTTTTGCAGGGGGAAGCAATCAGCCCCAGCATTTT. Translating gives CASSFAGGSNQPQHF.

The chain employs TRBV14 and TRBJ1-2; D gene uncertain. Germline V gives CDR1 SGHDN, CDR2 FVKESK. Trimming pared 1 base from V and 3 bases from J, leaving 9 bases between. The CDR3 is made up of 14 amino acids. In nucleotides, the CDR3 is TGTGCCAGCAGCCAAGTAGGCCGGTACTATGGCTACACCTTC. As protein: CASSQVGRYYGYTF.

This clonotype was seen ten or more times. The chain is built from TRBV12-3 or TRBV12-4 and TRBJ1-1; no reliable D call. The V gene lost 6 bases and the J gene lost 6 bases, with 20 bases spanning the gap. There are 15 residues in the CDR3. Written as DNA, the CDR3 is TGTGCCAGCAGGCCTACGGGCTCCTACAGCGCTGAAGCTTTCTTT. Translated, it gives CASRPTGSYSAEAFF.

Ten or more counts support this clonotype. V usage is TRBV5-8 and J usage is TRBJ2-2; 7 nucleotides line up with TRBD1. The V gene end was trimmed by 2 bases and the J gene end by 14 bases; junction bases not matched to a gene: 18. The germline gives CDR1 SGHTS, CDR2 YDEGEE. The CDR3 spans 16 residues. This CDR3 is CASSFKGGRDQRRLFF. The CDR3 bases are TGTGCCAGCAGCTTTAAAGGGGGCAGGGACCAACGGCGTCTGTTTTTT.